Below, 5 T cell receptor beta chains from the same sample are listed, as sequenced in a study of T-cell memory formation after mild COVID-19. One entry per CDR3 protein results from TCRdb running MiXCR on the 5' RACE reads. The sample contains approximately 450,000 distinct CDR3 sequences, 15% to 20% of which appear only once. The sequencing input was PBMCs or a T cell subset sorted from them (not recorded which). All receptors come from an adult woman who had mild COVID-19 (a few samples of this study predate the infection). Cell type and time point are not known.

This clonotype came up many times. The genes are TRBV7-2 and TRBJ2-5, with TRBD1 as a possible D gene (5 bases). V was shortened by 0 bases and J by 2 bases, with 7 bases between the two germline ends. Germline CDR1 reads SGHTA; CDR2 reads FQGNSA. The CDR3 is 14 residues long. The CDR3 region has the DNA TGTGCCAGCAGCTTAGCCAGGGAACAAGAGACCCAGTACTTC. This codes for CASSLAREQETQYF.

This clonotype showed up just a few times. The rearrangement uses TRBV19 and TRBJ2-6; D possibly corresponds to TRBD1 (6 bases). The CDR3 spans 16 residues. Germline CDR1 and CDR2: LNHDA and SQIVND (reference sequence). V shed 4 bases and J shed 1 base, with 11 bases lying between them. CDR3 coding DNA: TGTGCCAGTAGTACAACAACAGGGTCTGGGGCCAACGTCCTGACTTTC. This sequence encodes CASSTTTGSGANVLTF.

This clonotype was observed a handful of times. The chain carries TRBV4-2 and TRBJ2-1; D is perhaps TRBD2 (6 bases). This CDR3 region has 16 residues. CDR1 LGHNA and CDR2 YNFKEQ come from the germline V gene. Trimming removed 0 bases at V and 5 bases at J, with 14 bases between. CDR3 DNA sequence: TGTGCCAGCAGCCAAGAAGGAAGCGGGTTAGACAATGAGCAGTTCTTC. Protein: CASSQEGSGLDNEQFF.

This clonotype has just a few counts. This chain joins TRBV29-1 and TRBJ2-3; 16 positions match TRBD2. Trimming at V came to 5 bases and at J to 5 bases, leaving 7 bases not matched to a gene. Germline CDR1 is SQVTM and CDR2 is ANQGSEA. This CDR3 is 16 amino acids long. CDR3 amino acids: CSVSGTSGRAKDTQYF. CDR3 nucleotides: TGCAGCGTTTCCGGGACTAGCGGGAGGGCCAAAGATACGCAGTATTTT.

This clonotype was observed a handful of times. This chain uses TRBV5-4 with TRBJ2-1; 9 bases line up with TRBD1. The junction had 3 bases not matched to a gene; V was cut back by 2 bases and J by 3 bases. The CDR3 loop spans 15 amino acids. Germline values: CDR1 SGHNT, CDR2 YYREEE (reference sequence). The CDR3 loop reads CASSFPGQGYNEQFF. CDR3 DNA sequence: TGTGCCAGCAGCTTCCCGGGACAGGGCTACAATGAGCAGTTCTTC.